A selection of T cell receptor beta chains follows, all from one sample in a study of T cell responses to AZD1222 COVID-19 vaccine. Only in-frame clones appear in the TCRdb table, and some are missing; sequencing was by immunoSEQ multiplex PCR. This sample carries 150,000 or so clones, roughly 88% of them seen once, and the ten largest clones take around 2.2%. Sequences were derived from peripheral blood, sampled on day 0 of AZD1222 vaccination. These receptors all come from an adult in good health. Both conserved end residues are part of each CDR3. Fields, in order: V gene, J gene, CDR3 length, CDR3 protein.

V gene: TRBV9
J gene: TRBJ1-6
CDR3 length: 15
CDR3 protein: CASSEGGLPNSPLHF

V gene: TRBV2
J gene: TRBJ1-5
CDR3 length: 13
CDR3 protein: CASSDSGLKPQHF

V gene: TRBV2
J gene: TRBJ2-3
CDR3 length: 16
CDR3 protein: CASSNLQTATTDTQYF

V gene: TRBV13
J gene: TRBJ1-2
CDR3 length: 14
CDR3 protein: CASSLGTGNYGYTF

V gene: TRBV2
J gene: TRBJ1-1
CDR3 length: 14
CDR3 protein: CASSLKRANTEAFF

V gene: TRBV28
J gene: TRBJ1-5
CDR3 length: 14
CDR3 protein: CASSLGWSNQPQHF

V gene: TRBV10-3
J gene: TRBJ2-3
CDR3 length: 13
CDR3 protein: CAMRPESTDTQYF

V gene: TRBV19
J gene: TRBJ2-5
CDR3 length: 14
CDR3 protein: CASSMGTGRKTQYF

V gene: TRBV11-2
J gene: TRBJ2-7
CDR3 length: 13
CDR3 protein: CASTPTVTYEQYF

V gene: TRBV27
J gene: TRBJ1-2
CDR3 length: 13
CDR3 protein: CASSSFSGYGYTF

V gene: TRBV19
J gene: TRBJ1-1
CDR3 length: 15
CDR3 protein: CASSTGQAQNTEAFF

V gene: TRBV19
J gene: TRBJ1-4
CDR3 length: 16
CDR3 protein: CASSIGAGTSNEKLFF

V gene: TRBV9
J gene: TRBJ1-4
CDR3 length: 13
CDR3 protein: CASSVGPEGELFF

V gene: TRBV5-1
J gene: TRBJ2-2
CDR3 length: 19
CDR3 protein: CASSRELAKREGASGELFF

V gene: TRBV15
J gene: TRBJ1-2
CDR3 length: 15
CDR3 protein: CATSRDRQAFYGYTF

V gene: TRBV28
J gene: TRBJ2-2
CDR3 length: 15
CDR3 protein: CASQKRQTRTGELFF

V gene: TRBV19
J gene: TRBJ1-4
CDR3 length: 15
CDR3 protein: CASSLTTSSREKLFF

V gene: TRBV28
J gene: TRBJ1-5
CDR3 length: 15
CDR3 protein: CASKGNQGARQPQHF

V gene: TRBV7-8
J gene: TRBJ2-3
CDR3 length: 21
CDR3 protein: CASSLYGFAGTSGGSTDTQYF

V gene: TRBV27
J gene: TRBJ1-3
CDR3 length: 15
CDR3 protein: CASGPGSHSGNTIYF

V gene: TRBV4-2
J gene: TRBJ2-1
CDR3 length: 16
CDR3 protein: CASSQTSADRTNEQFF

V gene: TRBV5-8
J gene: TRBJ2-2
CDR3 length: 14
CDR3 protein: CASPRTANTGELFF

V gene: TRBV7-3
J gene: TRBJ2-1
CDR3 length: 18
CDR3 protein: CASSQKAIGRGHYNEQFF

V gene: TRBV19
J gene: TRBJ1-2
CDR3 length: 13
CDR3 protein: CASSSGGNYGYTF

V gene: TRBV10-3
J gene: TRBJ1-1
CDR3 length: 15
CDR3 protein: CAISFKGGANTEAFF

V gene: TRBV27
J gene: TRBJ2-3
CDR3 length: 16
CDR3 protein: CASRLAGFSSTDTQYF

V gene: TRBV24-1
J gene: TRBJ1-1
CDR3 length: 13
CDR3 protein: CATSDPGYPEAFF

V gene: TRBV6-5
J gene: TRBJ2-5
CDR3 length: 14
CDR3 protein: CASSVRQYQETQYF

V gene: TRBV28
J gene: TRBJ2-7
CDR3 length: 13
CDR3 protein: CASSILRGYEQYF

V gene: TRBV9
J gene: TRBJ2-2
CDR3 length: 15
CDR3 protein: CASSAGTSVTGELFF

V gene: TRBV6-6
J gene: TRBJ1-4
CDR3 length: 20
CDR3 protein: CASSPFPGGAAVGLNEKLFF

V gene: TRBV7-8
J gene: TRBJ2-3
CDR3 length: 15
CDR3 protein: CASSLALGLIDTQYF

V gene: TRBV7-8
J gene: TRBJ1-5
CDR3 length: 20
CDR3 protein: CASSLALTDRGERGYQPQHF

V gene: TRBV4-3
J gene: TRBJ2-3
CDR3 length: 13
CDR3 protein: CASSRLAGGTQYF

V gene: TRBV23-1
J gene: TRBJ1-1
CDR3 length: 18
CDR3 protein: CASPQARLSSGVGTEAFF

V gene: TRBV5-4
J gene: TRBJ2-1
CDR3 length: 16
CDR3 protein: CASSGDIASSYNEQFF

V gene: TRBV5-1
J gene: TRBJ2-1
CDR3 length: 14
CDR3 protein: CASNRLAGNNEQFF

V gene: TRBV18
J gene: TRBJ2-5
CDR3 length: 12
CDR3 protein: CASSPGQETQYF

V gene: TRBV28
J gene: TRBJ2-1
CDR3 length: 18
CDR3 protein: CASSLWVGLGSADNEQFF

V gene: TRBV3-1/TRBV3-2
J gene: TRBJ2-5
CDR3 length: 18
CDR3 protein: CASSQGGAGTSGSETQYF

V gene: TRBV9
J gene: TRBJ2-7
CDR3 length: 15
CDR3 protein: CASSGLAGGFSEQYF

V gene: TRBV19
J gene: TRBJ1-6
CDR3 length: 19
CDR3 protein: CASSTTPPRGKLHNSPLHF

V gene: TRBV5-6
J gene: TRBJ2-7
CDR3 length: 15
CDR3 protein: CASSRRGTGGSEQYF

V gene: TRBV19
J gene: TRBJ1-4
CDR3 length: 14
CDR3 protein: CASSTGPWGEKLFF

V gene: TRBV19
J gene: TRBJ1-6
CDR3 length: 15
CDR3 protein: CASSIGGMLESPLHF

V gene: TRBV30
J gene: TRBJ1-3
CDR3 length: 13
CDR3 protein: CAWSATSGNTIYF

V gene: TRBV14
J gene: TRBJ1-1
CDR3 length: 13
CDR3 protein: CASSQEIRTEAFF

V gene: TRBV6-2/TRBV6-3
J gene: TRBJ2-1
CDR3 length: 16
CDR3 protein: CASSYASGKSYNEQFF

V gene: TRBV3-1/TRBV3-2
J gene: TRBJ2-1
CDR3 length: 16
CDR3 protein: CASSPWGLAGYNEQFF

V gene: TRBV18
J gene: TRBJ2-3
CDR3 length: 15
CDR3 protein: CASSAGLAATDTQYF

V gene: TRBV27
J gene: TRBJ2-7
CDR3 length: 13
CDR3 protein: CASAASGSYEQYF